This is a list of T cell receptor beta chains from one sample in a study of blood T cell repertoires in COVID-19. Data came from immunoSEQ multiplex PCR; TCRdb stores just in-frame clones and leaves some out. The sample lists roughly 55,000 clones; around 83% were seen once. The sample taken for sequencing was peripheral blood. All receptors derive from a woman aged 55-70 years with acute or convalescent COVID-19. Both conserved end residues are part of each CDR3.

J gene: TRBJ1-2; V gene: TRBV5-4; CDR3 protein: CASTQEGKGGYYGYTF
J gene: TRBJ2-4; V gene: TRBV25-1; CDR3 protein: CASSALQGALKNIQYF
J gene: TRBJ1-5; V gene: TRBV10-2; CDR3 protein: CASTGTGGPQPQHF
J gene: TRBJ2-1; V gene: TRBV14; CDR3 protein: CASSHHPGGLAVNEQFF
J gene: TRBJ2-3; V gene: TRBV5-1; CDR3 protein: CASSFISGVTDTQYF
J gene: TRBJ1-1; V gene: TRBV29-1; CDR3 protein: CSVREGRLEAFF
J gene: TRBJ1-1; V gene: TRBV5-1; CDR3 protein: CASSLFRRDRMNTEAFF
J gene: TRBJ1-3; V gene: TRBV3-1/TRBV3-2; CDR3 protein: CASSSRVALDTIYF
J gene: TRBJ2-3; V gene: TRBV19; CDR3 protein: CASRGSNTDTQYF
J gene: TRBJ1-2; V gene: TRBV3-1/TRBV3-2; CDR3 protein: CASSQQRAGHGYTF
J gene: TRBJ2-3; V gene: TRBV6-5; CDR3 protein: CASSYVGTGGTDTQYF
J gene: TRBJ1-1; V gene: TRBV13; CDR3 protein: CASSLSGGGNTEAFF
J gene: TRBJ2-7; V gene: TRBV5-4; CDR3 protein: CASSLRDSYEQYF
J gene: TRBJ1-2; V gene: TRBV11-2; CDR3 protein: CASSPGGGGYGYTF
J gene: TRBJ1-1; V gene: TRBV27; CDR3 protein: CASRTGGLMAEAFF
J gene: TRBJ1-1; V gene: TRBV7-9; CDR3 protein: CASRSSRDSLNTEAFF
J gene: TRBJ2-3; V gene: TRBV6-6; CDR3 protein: CASSAPDRGSTDTQYF
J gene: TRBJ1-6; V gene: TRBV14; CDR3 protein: CASSQGLRGLSYNSPLHF
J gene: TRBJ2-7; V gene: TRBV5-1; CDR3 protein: CASSSVLAGDEQYF
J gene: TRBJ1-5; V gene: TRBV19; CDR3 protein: CASSWGWKGAFNQPQHF
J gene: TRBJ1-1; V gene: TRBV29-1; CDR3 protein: CSVEGQMNTEAFF
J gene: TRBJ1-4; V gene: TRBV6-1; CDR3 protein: CASSEARGLGLEKLFF
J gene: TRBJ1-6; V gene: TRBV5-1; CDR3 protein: CASSLEGQGAHSPLHF
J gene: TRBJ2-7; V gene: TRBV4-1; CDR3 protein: CASSHEIQGLKYEQYF
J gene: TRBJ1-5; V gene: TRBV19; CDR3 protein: CASSPRNQPQHF
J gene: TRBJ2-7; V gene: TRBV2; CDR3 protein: CASNRVGYEQYF
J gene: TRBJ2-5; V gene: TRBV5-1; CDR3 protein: CASSTGGVQETQYF
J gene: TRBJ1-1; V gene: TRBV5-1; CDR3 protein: CASSPQGTEAFF
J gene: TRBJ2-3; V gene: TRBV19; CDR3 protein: CASSSSGTRGTDTQYF
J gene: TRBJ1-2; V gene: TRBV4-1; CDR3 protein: CASSHPGQGNGYTF
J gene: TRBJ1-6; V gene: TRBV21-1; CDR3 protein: CASSKGSYNSPLHF
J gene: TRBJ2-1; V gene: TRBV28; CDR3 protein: CASRGGQGNYNEQFF
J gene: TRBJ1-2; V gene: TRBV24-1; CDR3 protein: CATSDRSYGYTF
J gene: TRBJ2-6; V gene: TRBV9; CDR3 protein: CASSVDSGQGSSGANVLTF
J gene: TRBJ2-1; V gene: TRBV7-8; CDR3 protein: CASSVLAGGLEQFF
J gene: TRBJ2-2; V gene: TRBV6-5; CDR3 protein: CASCRDLNTGELFF
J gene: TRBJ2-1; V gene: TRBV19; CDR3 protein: CASSPQKTGVSNNEQFF
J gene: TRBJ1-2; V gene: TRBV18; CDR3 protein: CASSLPGQSVPPYGYTF
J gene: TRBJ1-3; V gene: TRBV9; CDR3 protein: CASSLGGVSGNTIYF
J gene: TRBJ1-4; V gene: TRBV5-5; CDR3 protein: CASSFRTGTNEKLFF
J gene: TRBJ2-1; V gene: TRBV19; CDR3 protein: CASSIVSQGSGEQFF
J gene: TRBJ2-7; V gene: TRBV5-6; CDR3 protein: CASSLAGTGGREQYF
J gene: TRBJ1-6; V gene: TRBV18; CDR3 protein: CASSHRTSSYNSPLHF
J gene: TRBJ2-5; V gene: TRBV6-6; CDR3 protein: CASSTGTQETQYF
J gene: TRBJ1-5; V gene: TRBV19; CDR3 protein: CASWDRTNQPQHF
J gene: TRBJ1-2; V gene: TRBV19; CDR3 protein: CASSTLDRGWDGYTF
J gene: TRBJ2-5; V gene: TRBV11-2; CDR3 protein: CASSLERGTGKETQYF
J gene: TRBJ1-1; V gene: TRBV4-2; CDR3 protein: CASSQDAGRGENTEAFF
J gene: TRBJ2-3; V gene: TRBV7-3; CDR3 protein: CASSVEGGTDTQYF
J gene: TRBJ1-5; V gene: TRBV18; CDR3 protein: CASSIQASNQPQHF
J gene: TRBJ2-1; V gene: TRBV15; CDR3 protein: CATSRGGGSTYNEQFF
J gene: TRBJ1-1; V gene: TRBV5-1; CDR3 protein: CASRQGLGTEAFF
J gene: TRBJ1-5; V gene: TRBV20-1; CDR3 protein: CSASGHGNQPQHF
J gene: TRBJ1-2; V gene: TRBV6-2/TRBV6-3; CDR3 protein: CASSSDLPYAGYTF